This T cell receptor beta chain stems from a study of post-analysis software for immune sequencing data. About the research overall: Disease courses included relapsing-remitting, secondary progressive and progressive-relapsing multiple sclerosis. Study-level points and caveats: Analysis by F measure revealed that same-batch samples clustered strongly together. Five TRBV segments, including TRBV5-6, TRBV5-1 and TRBV20-1, were more frequent in patients than controls.

The germline V gene has CDR1 LNHNV and CDR2 YYDKDF (reference sequence). This CDR3 is built from 17 residues. Trimming cost V 5 bases and J 7 bases; bases outside gene matches: 10. Each TCR beta cDNA library carried unique molecular identifiers. TCRdb processed the PCR reads anew with MiXCR; each CDR3 protein has one entry. Of roughly 600,000 distinct CDR3 sequences in the sample, around 44% were seen once. On this clonotype itself: Its antigen is still unknown.

V gene TRBV15 combines with J gene TRBJ2-1; 14 bases fit TRBD2. The source is a girl aged 5 to 17 with multiple sclerosis. Sequencing input: blood. The CDR3 DNA follows: TGTGCCACCAGCGAAAGACTAGCGGGGGGGCCTAGAAATGAGCAGTTCTTC. It translates to CATSERLAGGPRNEQFF.